The rows below give T cell receptor beta chains drawn from one sample of a study of OX40 agonist ivuxolimab in advanced cancers. Produced via immunoSEQ multiplex PCR; TCRdb's table is partial and in-frame only. The sample includes about 69,000 clones, over 80% of them seen just once. The sequencing used CD4+ or CD8+ T cells sorted from blood, collected in a trial of the OX40 agonist ivuxolimab. Source of these receptors: an adult with an advanced solid tumor such as melanoma, head and neck, liver or kidney cancer. CDR3s include the opening cysteine and the closing phenylalanine or tryptophan. The order of the fields is clone size, D gene, J gene, V gene, CDR3 protein, CDR3 DNA. A D gene is named only where the DNA matches it firmly. Where a row states a size, it is once, few, many or the class of an expanded clone; other rows omit it.

NA | TRBD1 | TRBJ1-1 | TRBV5-6 | CASSLAGDRGLSRDTEAFF | TGTGCCAGCAGCTTGGCAGGGGACAGGGGTTTAAGTAGGGACACTGAAGCTTTCTTT
few | NA | TRBJ1-5 | TRBV28 | CASGMNQPQHF | TGTGCCAGCGGGATGAATCAGCCCCAGCATTTT
NA | NA | TRBJ2-3 | TRBV6-5 | CASSPGPTGTDTQYF | TGTGCCAGCAGTCCTGGTCCAACAGGCACAGATACGCAGTATTTT
NA | TRBD1 | TRBJ2-7 | TRBV9 | CASSASGTGWVEQYF | TGTGCCAGCAGCGCCTCCGGGACAGGGTGGGTCGAGCAGTACTTC
NA | NA | TRBJ2-3 | TRBV11-2 | CASSLDGSSTDTQYF | TGTGCCAGCAGCTTAGACGGATCTAGCACAGATACGCAGTATTTT
NA | TRBD1 | TRBJ2-5 | TRBV4-3 | CASSQVGVMTGNQETQYF | TGCGCCAGCAGCCAAGTAGGGGTTATGACAGGGAATCAAGAGACCCAGTACTTC
NA | NA | TRBJ2-3 | TRBV9 | CASSGAPQGTDTQYF | TGTGCCAGCAGCGGGGCCCCCCAAGGTACAGATACGCAGTATTTT
NA | NA | TRBJ2-7 | TRBV10-3 | CAISEVKTGRTDEQYF | TGTGCCATCAGCGAAGTGAAGACAGGGAGGACTGACGAGCAGTACTTC
NA | NA | TRBJ2-1 | TRBV6-6 | CATQGPYNEQFF | TGTGCCACCCAAGGGCCTTACAATGAGCAGTTCTTC
NA | TRBD1 | TRBJ2-7 | TRBV7-9 | CASSSTGGLLPYEQYF | TGTGCCAGCAGCTCGACAGGGGGCCTACTCCCCTACGAGCAGTACTTC
NA | NA | TRBJ2-2 | TRBV29-1 | CSVEDEGGTGELFF | TGCAGCGTTGAAGATGAGGGGGGCACCGGGGAGCTGTTTTTT
NA | NA | TRBJ1-4 | TRBV5-6 | CASSLSTVYGEKLFF | TGTGCCAGCAGCTTGTCTACAGTCTATGGCGAAAAACTGTTTTTT
NA | NA | TRBJ2-5 | TRBV7-3 | CASSSVRTQYF | TGTGCCAGCAGCAGTGTCCGGACCCAGTACTTC
NA | NA | TRBJ1-2 | TRBV28 | CASSLSRTYGYTF | TGTGCCAGCAGTTTATCCAGGACCTATGGCTACACCTTC
NA | NA | TRBJ2-4 | TRBV13 | CASRGSKNIQYF | TGTGCCAGCAGGGGGTCCAAAAACATTCAGTACTTC
NA | TRBD1 | TRBJ2-3 | TRBV19 | CASSIEGQLSTDTQYF | TGTGCCAGTAGTATCGAGGGACAGCTTAGCACAGATACGCAGTATTTT
NA | TRBD1 | TRBJ2-1 | TRBV11-2 | CASSSQQGSSYNEQFF | TGTGCCAGCAGCTCCCAACAGGGGTCCTCCTACAATGAGCAGTTCTTC
NA | NA | TRBJ1-5 | TRBV6-6 | CASSYEGYYSNQPQHF | TGTGCCAGCAGTTATGAGGGTTATTATAGCAATCAGCCCCAGCATTTT
NA | NA | TRBJ2-7 | TRBV21-1 | CASSIRPDYYEQYF | TGTGCCAGCAGCATTAGACCGGACTATTACGAGCAGTACTTC
NA | NA | TRBJ1-3 | TRBV27 | CASTLDISGTSRGTIYF | TGTGCCAGCACCTTGGACATATCCGGGACATCGAGGGGCACCATATATTTT
NA | NA | TRBJ2-1 | TRBV27 | CASSLARHGEQFF | TGTGCCAGCAGTTTAGCGAGGCATGGTGAGCAGTTCTTC
NA | TRBD1 | TRBJ2-1 | TRBV28 | CATEALRQGRNEQFF | TGTGCCACCGAAGCCCTCCGACAGGGGCGGAATGAGCAGTTCTTC
NA | NA | TRBJ1-2 | TRBV28 | CASSLYEDILDGYTF | TGTGCCAGCAGTTTATATGAGGACATCTTAGACGGCTACACCTTC
NA | TRBD1 | TRBJ2-1 | TRBV29-1 | CSVEEFGDRAYNEQFF | TGCAGCGTTGAAGAATTCGGGGACAGGGCCTACAATGAGCAGTTCTTC
NA | NA | TRBJ1-4 | TRBV4-3 | CASSQDRVSKLFF | TGCGCCAGCAGCCAAGATAGGGTATCAAAACTGTTTTTT
NA | NA | TRBJ2-3 | TRBV6-5 | CASSHSATDTQYF | TGTGCCAGCAGTCATTCAGCCACAGATACGCAGTATTTT
NA | TRBD1 | TRBJ2-7 | TRBV19 | CASSIDLETGYYEQYF | TGTGCCAGTAGTATAGATCTTGAGACAGGGTATTACGAGCAGTACTTC
NA | NA | TRBJ2-1 | TRBV28 | CASSTWDNEQFF | TGTGCCAGCAGCACATGGGACAATGAGCAGTTCTTC
NA | TRBD1 | TRBJ2-7 | TRBV27 | CASSPGTGYEQYF | TGTGCCAGCTCACCCGGGACAGGCTACGAGCAGTACTTC
NA | TRBD1 | TRBJ2-3 | TRBV7-9 | CASSPTGADTQYF | TGTGCCAGCAGCCCAACAGGGGCAGATACGCAGTATTTT
few | TRBD2 | TRBJ2-3 | TRBV5-1 | CASSSEEAGVFDTQYF | TGCGCCAGCAGCTCGGAGGAAGCGGGAGTGTTTGATACGCAGTATTTT
NA | TRBD2 | TRBJ2-2 | TRBV19 | CASSIGLAGPTGELFF | TGTGCCAGTAGTATCGGACTAGCGGGGCCCACCGGGGAGCTGTTTTTT
NA | NA | TRBJ2-3 | TRBV10-3 | CAISEWGRDTDTQYF | TGTGCCATCAGTGAATGGGGCAGGGACACAGATACGCAGTATTTT
NA | NA | TRBJ2-7 | TRBV4-2 | CASSQKSGGVSSYEQYF | TGTGCCAGCAGCCAAAAGTCGGGGGGCGTGAGCTCCTACGAGCAGTACTTC
NA | NA | TRBJ1-3 | TRBV7-7 | CASSLGWGGISGNTIYF | TGTGCTAGCAGCTTAGGCTGGGGCGGCATCTCTGGAAACACCATATATTTT
NA | TRBD1 | TRBJ2-5 | TRBV28 | CASSFFDRGIRETQYF | TGTGCCAGCAGTTTCTTTGACAGGGGAATTCGAGAGACCCAGTACTTC
NA | NA | TRBJ2-1 | TRBV14 | CASSRPGHNEQFF | TGTGCCAGCAGCCGACCGGGGCACAATGAGCAGTTCTTC
once | NA | TRBJ2-1 | TRBV28 | CASSSITALDNEQFF | TGTGCCAGCAGTTCTATAACTGCCTTAGACAATGAGCAGTTCTTC
NA | NA | TRBJ1-4 | TRBV27 | CASSLSGNGREKLFF | TGTGCCAGCAGTTTATCGGGGAACGGGCGTGAAAAACTGTTTTTT
NA | NA | TRBJ2-1 | TRBV28 | CASSGGIARNEQFF | TGTGCCAGCAGTGGGGGGATAGCGAGGAATGAGCAGTTCTTC
NA | NA | TRBJ2-1 | TRBV7-2 | CASSLGGLGYNEQFF | TGTGCCAGCAGCTTAGGAGGGTTGGGATACAATGAGCAGTTCTTC
NA | NA | TRBJ2-2 | TRBV29-1 | CSVEDSRRGTGELFF | TGCAGCGTGGAAGACTCCCGGAGGGGGACCGGGGAGCTGTTTTTT
NA | NA | TRBJ2-4 | TRBV10-2 | CASMVAKNIQYF | TGCGCCAGCATGGTGGCCAAAAACATTCAGTACTTC
NA | NA | TRBJ1-2 | TRBV4-1 | CASRGFDGTIYGYTF | TGCGCCAGCAGAGGTTTTGACGGGACCATCTATGGCTACACCTTC